The T cell receptor beta chain under discussion was sequenced for a study of spatial heterogeneity in lung cancer (dated by TCRdb to between 2017 and 2020). As for the study more broadly: Beta-chain transcripts were consistently detected in greater numbers than alpha-chain transcripts, which likely reflects a higher abundance of beta-chain transcripts. TCR repertoire features were related to nonsynonymous mutation counts determined by whole-exome sequencing of tumor tissue. The study quantitatively compared TCR alpha and beta repertoires across multiple tumor regions, matched nontumor lung and blood in non-small cell lung cancer. At surgery, both alpha and beta chains were TCR-sequenced in 200 to 250 tumor regions, some 64 matched nontumor lung samples and over 50 PBMC samples. In the raw uncorrected reads, each unique combination of TCR and UMI appeared on average more than ten times.

This clonotype was detected ten times or more. Its antigen is not yet known. Per-base qualities were not stored, and no clone one base away is much larger. What the work shows at the level of the full study, not this receptor alone: Additional single-cell paired TCR alpha and beta sequencing was considered necessary to confirm, at a functional level, the hypothesis that regional TCRs recognize regional mutations. Ubiquitous expanded tumor TCRs were detected in blood more often at tumor resection than at routine follow-up.

Libraries were built with 5' RACE. The sequencer listed for this sample is NextSeq 500. To allow correction of PCR and sequencing errors, the TCR library protocol tagged every TCR cDNA molecule with a unique molecular identifier. The paper's processing steps were these. TCR identification, UMI-based error correction and CDR3 extraction were performed with Decombinator tools. Expanded TCRs were defined as those above a frequency of 2 per 1,000, corresponding to the top 1% of the tumor frequency distribution. Each repertoire was subsampled 100 times to 5,000 TCRs, after which Renyi diversity was computed with the R vegan package. CDR3 similarity networks were built from amino acid triplet string-kernel similarity, with CDR3s being connected when pairwise similarity was above 0.82. TCRdb took the public reads, trimmed them with fastp at Q25, ran MiXCR for clone calling and kept in-frame beta chains. Each entry merges the rows of one CDR3 protein and shows their most common DNA and genes. V and J calls and clone size were set by TCRdb, not the authors. This sample holds around 45,000 distinct CDR3 sequences; roughly an eighth were observed only once. Jointly, the top ten make up around three fifths of the sample.

In light of the paper, this sample's time point label describes: sample taken at primary tumor resection. Donors were under 95 patients with early-stage, untreated non-small cell lung cancer from the lung TRACERx cohort. For TCR sequencing, whole RNA was extracted from tumor and nontumor lung tissue, or from cryopreserved PBMC samples, and no cell sorting was done. Only patients for whom sufficient RNA was available from at least two tumor regions were selected for TCR sequencing. From the germline V gene, CDR1 is SGHAT and CDR2 is FQNNGV. At the junction V is shortened by 6 bases and J by 2 bases; bases outside the gene matches: 5. The CDR3 runs 15 amino acids, cysteine and phenylalanine included. The only DNA kept is the CDR3, 45 bases in frame from the first base.

Sample: PBMCs, taken at surgery. The TCR was taken from a male donor with early-stage non-small cell lung cancer. The rearrangement combines TRBV11-2 with TRBJ2-5, with 11 bases matching TRBD2. CDR3 protein: CASSWGLAAQETQYF. At the DNA level, the sequence is TGTGCCAGCAGTTGGGGACTAGCGGCACAAGAGACCCAGTACTTC.